This is a list of T cell receptor beta chains from one sample in a study of metastatic and nonmetastatic thyroid tumors. Via MiXCR, TCRdb re-called the PCR reads. The sample records some 20,000 clones, roughly 11% being singletons. The sequenced sample consisted of blood. Receptors were obtained from a female donor with papillary thyroid cancer or a benign thyroid nodule (not recorded which). Some clones in this sample may be carry-over from other donors' samples. Each CDR3 is given with its conserved first and last residue. Each record gives: D gene, V gene, J gene, clone size, CDR3 DNA, CDR3 protein. A D gene is named only where the DNA matches it firmly. For some rows the clone size is stated as once, few or many, or as a class when expanded; others skip it.

TRBD2,TRBV15,TRBJ2-7,few,TGTGCCACCAGCAGAGATCCCCTAGCGGGAGGGCCCGAGCAGTACTTC,CATSRDPLAGGPEQYF
-,TRBV6-1,TRBJ1-4,many,TGTGCCAGCAGTACAACTCTTGCAGGGGCGCGGGAAAAACTGTTTTTT,CASSTTLAGAREKLFF
-,TRBV28,TRBJ1-5,many,TGTGCCAGCAGTTATTATCGGACCGCCCGGCGTAGCAATCAGCCCCAGCATTTT,CASSYYRTARRSNQPQHF
-,TRBV10-3,TRBJ1-1,medium-sized,TGTGCCATCAGTGAGTCTGGGGAAGCTTTCTTT,CAISESGEAFF
TRBD1,TRBV6-4,TRBJ1-2,many,TGTGCCAGCAGCTTGGGACAGAACTATGGCTACACCTTC,CASSLGQNYGYTF
TRBD2,TRBV7-3,TRBJ2-1,many,TGTGCCAGCAGCCCGCTAGCGGGAGTATACAATGAGCAGTTCTTC,CASSPLAGVYNEQFF
TRBD1,TRBV13,TRBJ2-7,many,TGTGCCAGCAGCCCGAGGGCCGGGACAGTATACGAGCAGTACTTC,CASSPRAGTVYEQYF
-,TRBV10-3,TRBJ1-1,many,TGTGCCATCAGTGAGTTTTTGGGGCGCGAGAACACTGAAGCTTTCTTT,CAISEFLGRENTEAFF
-,TRBV27,TRBJ2-2,few,TGCGCCAGCAGTTTTCGATTTGGCGGGATCTGGAACACCGGGGAGCTGTTTTTT,CASSFRFGGIWNTGELFF
-,TRBV7-2,TRBJ2-3,many,TGTGCCAGCCTGGGGTGGTCCACAGATACGCAGTATTTT,CASLGWSTDTQYF
TRBD1,TRBV7-2,TRBJ2-7,many,TGTGCCAGCAGCTTATACCGGACAGGGGGCTACGAGCAGTACTTC,CASSLYRTGGYEQYF
-,TRBV6-6,TRBJ2-1,medium-sized,TGTGCCAGCAGTTACGGGGACTACAATGAGCAGTTCTTC,CASSYGDYNEQFF
TRBD1,TRBV5-1,TRBJ2-1,many,TGCGCCAGCACCCAGGGGGCCGCCTACAATGAGCAGTTCTTC,CASTQGAAYNEQFF
-,TRBV28,TRBJ2-5,many,TGTGCCAGCAGACGACGCGCAGGGGCGGAGACCCAGTACTTC,CASRRRAGAETQYF
-,TRBV7-2,TRBJ2-5,many,TGTGCCAGCACCCCGGACGCGGCCCAAGAGACCCAGTACTTC,CASTPDAAQETQYF
TRBD2,TRBV6-1,TRBJ2-7,medium-sized,TGTGCCAGCAGGGGGTCCGGGACTAGCGGGACCTACGAGCAGTACTTC,CASRGSGTSGTYEQYF
-,TRBV20-1,TRBJ1-5,many,TGCAGTGCTAGACGCGGATCTAGCAATCAGCCCCAGCATTTT,CSARRGSSNQPQHF
TRBD1,TRBV5-6,TRBJ2-7,few,TGTGCCAGCAGAGAGGCCGGGACAGTCTCCTACGAGCAGTACTTC,CASREAGTVSYEQYF
TRBD1,TRBV28,TRBJ2-2,medium-sized,TGTGCCAGCCGGAGGACAGGGGCCTACGGGGAGCTGTTTTTT,CASRRTGAYGELFF
-,TRBV5-1,TRBJ2-7,-,TGCGCCAGCAGCTTGGTGGAAACCTACGAGCAGTACTTC,CASSLVETYEQYF
TRBD1,TRBV12-3/TRBV12-4,TRBJ1-2,medium-sized,TGTGCCAGCAGTTCCCAGGGGGCCCTCTATGGCTACACCTTC,CASSSQGALYGYTF
-,TRBV5-1,TRBJ2-1,many,TGCGCCAGCAGCTTGGCCTTAGAGAACAGCAGGAATCGGCAGTTCTTC,CASSLALENSRNRQFF
-,TRBV9,TRBJ2-3,-,TGTGCCAGCAGCGAGGGCGGGGGCCATAGCACAGATACGCAGTATTTT,CASSEGGGHSTDTQYF
-,TRBV28,TRBJ2-6,-,TGTGCCAGCAGTTACATGGGGGCTGGGGCCAACTTCCTGACTTTC,CASSYMGAGANFLTF
-,TRBV10-2,TRBJ2-7,many,TGCGCCAGCAGTTCTTCTTACGAGCAGTACTTC,CASSSSYEQYF